The T cell receptor (beta chain) described here comes from a study of blood T cell repertoires in COVID-19. The wider study: The samples span acute and convalescent COVID-19 from the United States, Italy and Spain.

V lost 4 bases to trimming and J lost 8 bases, with 11 bases between them. CDR3 length: 13 residues. CDR1 and CDR2 (germline): LNHDA, SQIVND (reference sequence). Original processing methods: Amplification of reference gene primers provided the estimated nucleated cell counts. The method was immunoSEQ multiplex PCR; TCRdb's version includes in-frame clones alone and lacks a portion of them. The DNA was the basis for D and trimming; V, J and clone size are from that table. The table has approximately 220,000 clones, about four fifths seen once. The TCR was taken from a woman in her 70s with acute or convalescent COVID-19. The chain links TRBV19 to TRBJ1-4; D is ambiguous. Material: peripheral blood. CDR3 region: CASSRSLREKLFF. DNA of the CDR3: TGTGCCAGTAGTAGATCTCTGAGGGAAAAACTGTTTTTT.